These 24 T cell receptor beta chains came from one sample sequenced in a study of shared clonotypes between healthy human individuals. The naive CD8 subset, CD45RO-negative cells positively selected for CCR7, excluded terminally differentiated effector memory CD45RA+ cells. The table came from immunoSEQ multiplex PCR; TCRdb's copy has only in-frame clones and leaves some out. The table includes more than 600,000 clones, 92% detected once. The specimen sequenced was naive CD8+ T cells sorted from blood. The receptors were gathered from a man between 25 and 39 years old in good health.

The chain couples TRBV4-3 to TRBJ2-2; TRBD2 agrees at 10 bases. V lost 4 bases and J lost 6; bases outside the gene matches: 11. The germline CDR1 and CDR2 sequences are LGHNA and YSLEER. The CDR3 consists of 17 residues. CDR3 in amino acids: CASSRYTSGEGAGELFF. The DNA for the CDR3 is TGCGCCAGCAGCCGGTACACTAGCGGGGAGGGAGCCGGGGAGCTGTTTTTT.

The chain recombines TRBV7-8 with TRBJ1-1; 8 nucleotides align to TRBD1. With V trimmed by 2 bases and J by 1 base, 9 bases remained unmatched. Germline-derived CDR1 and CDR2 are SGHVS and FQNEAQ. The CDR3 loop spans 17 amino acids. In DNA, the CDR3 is TGTGCCAGCAGCTTACCCCGGGACAGGCCACGGAACACTGAAGCTTTCTTT. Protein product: CASSLPRDRPRNTEAFF.

The CDR3 sequence is CASSVTLRGRTGELFF. In DNA, the CDR3 is TGTGCCAGCAGCGTAACCCTCAGGGGGCGGACCGGGGAGCTGTTTTTT. The rearrangement joins TRBV9 to TRBJ2-2; TRBD1 matches 8 bases. CDR3 size: 16 residues. V lost 1 base and J lost 5; bases outside the gene matches: 7. Per germline, CDR1 SGDLS and CDR2 YYNGEE.

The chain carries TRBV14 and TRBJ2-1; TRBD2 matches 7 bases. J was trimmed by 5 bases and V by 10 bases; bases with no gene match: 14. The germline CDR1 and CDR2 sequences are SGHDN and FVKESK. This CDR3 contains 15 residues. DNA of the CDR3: TGTGCCAAGCCTGGGTCTAGCGGAAAACACAATGAGCAGTTCTTC. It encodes CAKPGSSGKHNEQFF. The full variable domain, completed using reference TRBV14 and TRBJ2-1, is EAGVTQFPSHSVIEKGQTVTLRCDPISGHDNLYWYRRVMGKEIKFLLHFVKESKQDESGMPNNRFLAERTGGTYSTLKVQPAELEDSGVYFCAKPGSSGKHNEQFFGPGTRLTVL.

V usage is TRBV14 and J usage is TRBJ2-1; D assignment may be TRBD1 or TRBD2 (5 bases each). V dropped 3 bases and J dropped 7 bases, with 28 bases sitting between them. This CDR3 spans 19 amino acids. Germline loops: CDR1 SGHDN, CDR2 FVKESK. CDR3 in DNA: TGTGCCAGCAGCCAGTGGGAAGACCGGGCCTCCTTGTGGGGGAATGAGCAGTTCTTC. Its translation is CASSQWEDRASLWGNEQFF.

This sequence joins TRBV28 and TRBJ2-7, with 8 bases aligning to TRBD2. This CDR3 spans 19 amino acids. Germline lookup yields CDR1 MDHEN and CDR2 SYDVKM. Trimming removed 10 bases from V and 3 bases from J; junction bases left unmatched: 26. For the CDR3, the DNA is TGTGCCACTCGCGTCTCAGTCCTCCCGTTGGGGGGACTAGACTACGAGCAGTACTTC. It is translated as CATRVSVLPLGGLDYEQYF. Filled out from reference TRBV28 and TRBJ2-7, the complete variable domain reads DVKVTQSSRYLVKRTGEKVFLECVQDMDHENMFWYRQDPGLGLRLIYFSYDVKMKEKGDIPEGYSVSREKKERFSLILESASTNQTSMYLCATRVSVLPLGGLDYEQYFGPGTRLTVT.

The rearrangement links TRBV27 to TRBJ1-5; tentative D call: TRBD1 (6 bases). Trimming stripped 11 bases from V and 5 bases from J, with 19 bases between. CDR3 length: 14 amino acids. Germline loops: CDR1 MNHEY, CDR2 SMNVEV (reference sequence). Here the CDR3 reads CAAGAWGADQPQHF. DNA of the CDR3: TGTGCCGCAGGGGCGTGGGGGGCGGATCAGCCCCAGCATTTT.

CDR3 protein: CASSLGTSGRPEQFF. The DNA for the CDR3 is TGTGCCAGCAGCCTGGGGACTAGCGGGAGGCCTGAGCAGTTCTTC. The rearrangement uses TRBV11-2 and TRBJ2-1; 15 bases are shared with TRBD2. The CDR3 runs 15 residues. The germline V gene has CDR1 SGHAT and CDR2 FQNNGV. The V and J ends lost 5 bases and 9 bases, in that order; junction bases with no gene match: 5.

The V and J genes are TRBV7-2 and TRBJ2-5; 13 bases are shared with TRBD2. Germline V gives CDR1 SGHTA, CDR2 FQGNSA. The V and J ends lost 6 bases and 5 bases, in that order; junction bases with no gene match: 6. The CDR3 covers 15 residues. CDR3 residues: CASRVTSGRGETQYF. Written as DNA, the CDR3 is TGTGCCAGCAGGGTAACTAGCGGGAGGGGTGAGACCCAGTACTTC.

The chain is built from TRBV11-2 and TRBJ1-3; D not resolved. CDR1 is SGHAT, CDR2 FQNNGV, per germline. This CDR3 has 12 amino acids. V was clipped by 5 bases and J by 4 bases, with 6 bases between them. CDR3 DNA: TGTGCCAGCAGCCCCCACGGAAACACCATATATTTT. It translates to CASSPHGNTIYF.

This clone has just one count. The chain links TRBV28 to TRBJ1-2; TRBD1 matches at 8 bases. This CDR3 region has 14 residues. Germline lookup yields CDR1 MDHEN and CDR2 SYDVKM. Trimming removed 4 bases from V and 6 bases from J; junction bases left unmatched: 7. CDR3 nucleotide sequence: TGTGCCAGCAGTTACCAGGGGGCGCGGGATGGCTACACCTTC. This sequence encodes CASSYQGARDGYTF.

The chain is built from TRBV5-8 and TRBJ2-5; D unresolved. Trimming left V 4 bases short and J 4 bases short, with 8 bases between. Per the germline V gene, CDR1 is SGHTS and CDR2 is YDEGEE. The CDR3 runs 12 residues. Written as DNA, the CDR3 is TGTGCCAGCAGCCTCATCGTAGAGACCCAGTACTTC. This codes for CASSLIVETQYF. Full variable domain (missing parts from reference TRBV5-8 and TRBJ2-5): EAGVTQSPTHLIKTRGQQATLRCSPISGHTSVYWYQQALGLGLQFLLWYDEGEERNRGNFPPRFSGRQFPNYSSELNVNALELEDSALYLCASSLIVETQYFGPGTRLLVL.

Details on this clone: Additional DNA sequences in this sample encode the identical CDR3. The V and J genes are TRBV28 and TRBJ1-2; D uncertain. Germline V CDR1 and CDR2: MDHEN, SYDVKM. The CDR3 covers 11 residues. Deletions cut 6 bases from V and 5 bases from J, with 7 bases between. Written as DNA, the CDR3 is TGTGCCAGCAGCTCGGCATATGGCTACACCTTC. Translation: CASSSAYGYTF.

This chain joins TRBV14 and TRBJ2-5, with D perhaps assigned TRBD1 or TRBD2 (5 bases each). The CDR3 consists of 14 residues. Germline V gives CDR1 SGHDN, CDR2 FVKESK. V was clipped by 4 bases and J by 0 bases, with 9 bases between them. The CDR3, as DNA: TGTGCCAGCAGCCGGGACGCGTACCAAGAGACCCAGTACTTC. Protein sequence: CASSRDAYQETQYF.

CDR3 nucleotides: TGTGCCAGCAGCCCTAGCGGCACCTACAATGAGCAGTTCTTC. Amino acid sequence: CASSPSGTYNEQFF. The chain has TRBV7-6 and TRBJ2-1; 7 nucleotides agree with TRBD2. V shed 5 bases and J 2 bases; nucleotides not matched to a gene: 3. The CDR3 sequence is 14 residues long. Germline values: CDR1 SGHVS, CDR2 FNYEAQ.

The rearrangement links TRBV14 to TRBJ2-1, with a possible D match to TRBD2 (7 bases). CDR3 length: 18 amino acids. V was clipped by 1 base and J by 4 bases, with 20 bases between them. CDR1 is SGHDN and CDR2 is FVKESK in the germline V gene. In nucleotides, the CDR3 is TGTGCCAGCAGCCAAGTTTTCGGGGGGCGGGAGAGATACAATGAGCAGTTCTTC. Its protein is CASSQVFGGRERYNEQFF.

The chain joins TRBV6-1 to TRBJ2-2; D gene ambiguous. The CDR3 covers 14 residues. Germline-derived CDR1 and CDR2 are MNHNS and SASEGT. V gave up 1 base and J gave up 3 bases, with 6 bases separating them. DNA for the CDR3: TGTGCCAGCAGTGAAGGGGTCGACACCGGGGAGCTGTTTTTT. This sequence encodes CASSEGVDTGELFF.

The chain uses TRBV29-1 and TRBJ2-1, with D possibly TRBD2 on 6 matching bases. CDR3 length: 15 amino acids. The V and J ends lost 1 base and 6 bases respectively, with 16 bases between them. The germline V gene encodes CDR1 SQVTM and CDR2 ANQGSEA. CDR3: CSVEVIAERVNEQFF. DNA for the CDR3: TGCAGCGTTGAAGTTATAGCGGAGAGGGTCAATGAGCAGTTCTTC.

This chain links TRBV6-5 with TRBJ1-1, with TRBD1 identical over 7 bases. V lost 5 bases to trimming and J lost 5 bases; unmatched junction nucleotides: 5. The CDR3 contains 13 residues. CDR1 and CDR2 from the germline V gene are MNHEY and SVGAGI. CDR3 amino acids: CASSAGGWTEAFF. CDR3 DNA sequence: TGTGCCAGCAGTGCAGGGGGGTGGACTGAAGCTTTCTTT.

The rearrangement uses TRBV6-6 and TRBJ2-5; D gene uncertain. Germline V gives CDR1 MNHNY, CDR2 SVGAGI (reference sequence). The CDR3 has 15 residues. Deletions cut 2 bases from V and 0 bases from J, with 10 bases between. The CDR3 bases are TGTGCCAGCAGTTACCTAGGGCTTAACCAAGAGACCCAGTACTTC. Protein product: CASSYLGLNQETQYF.

CDR3 sequence reads: CASSLGQGSYGANVLTF. As DNA, the CDR3 is TGTGCCAGCAGCTTAGGACAGGGAAGTTATGGGGCCAACGTCCTGACTTTC. The chain is built from TRBV11-2 and TRBJ2-6; 7 positions match TRBD1. The CDR3 length is 17 residues. Germline V lookup: CDR1 SGHAT, CDR2 FQNNGV. J was trimmed by 3 bases and V by 1 base; bases with no gene match: 6.

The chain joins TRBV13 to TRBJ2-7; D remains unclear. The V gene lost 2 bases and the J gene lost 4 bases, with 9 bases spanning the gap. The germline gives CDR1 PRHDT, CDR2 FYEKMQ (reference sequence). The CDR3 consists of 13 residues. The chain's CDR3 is CASSLTTGYEQYF. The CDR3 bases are TGTGCCAGCAGCTTAACTACCGGGTACGAGCAGTACTTC.

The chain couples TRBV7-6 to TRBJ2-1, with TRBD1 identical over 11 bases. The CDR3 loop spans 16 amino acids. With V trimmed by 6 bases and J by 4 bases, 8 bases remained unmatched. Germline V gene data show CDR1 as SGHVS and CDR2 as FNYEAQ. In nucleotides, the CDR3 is TGTGCCAGCAGACCCTCCCGGGACAGGGGGTACAATGAGCAGTTCTTC. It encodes CASRPSRDRGYNEQFF.

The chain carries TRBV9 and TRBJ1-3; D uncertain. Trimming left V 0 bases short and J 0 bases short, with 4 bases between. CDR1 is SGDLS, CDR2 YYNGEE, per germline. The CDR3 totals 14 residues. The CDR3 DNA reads TGTGCCAGCAGCGTAGAGAACTCTGGAAACACCATATATTTT. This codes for CASSVENSGNTIYF.